This is a list of T cell receptor beta chains from one sample in a study of blood T cell repertoires in COVID-19. Libraries were prepared by immunoSEQ multiplex PCR; TCRdb keeps only in-frame clonotypes and omits some of them. The sample gives approximately 450,000 clones, 85% to 90% of which show up once; about 4.5% is in the top ten. The material sequenced was peripheral blood. Receptors originate from a woman aged 30 to 39 with acute or convalescent COVID-19. CDR3s include the opening cysteine and the closing phenylalanine or tryptophan. The order of the fields is V gene, clone size, J gene, D gene, CDR3 DNA, CDR3 protein. D genes are given only for firm matches. Clone size, where shown, is once, few, many, or a class for clones that have expanded.

TRBV12-3/TRBV12-4	-	TRBJ2-3	-	TGTGCCAGCACATCCACAGATACGCAGTATTTT	CASTSTDTQYF
TRBV7-9	-	TRBJ2-5	-	TGTGCCAGCAGCTTATTCCGTAAGACCCAGTACTTC	CASSLFRKTQYF
TRBV28	once	TRBJ2-7	TRBD1	TGTGCCATCAGACAGGGGCCCTACGAGCAGTACTTC	CAIRQGPYEQYF
TRBV15	-	TRBJ1-1	-	TGTGCCACCAGCGTAGGACAGTCGAACACTGAAGCTTTCTTT	CATSVGQSNTEAFF
TRBV12-3/TRBV12-4	-	TRBJ2-7	TRBD1	TGTGCCAGCAGCTTGACAGGGAACTACGAGCAGTACTTC	CASSLTGNYEQYF
TRBV5-6	few	TRBJ2-7	-	TGTGCCAGCAGCTTGGTTGCAGGGGCCGAGCAGTACTTC	CASSLVAGAEQYF
TRBV13	-	TRBJ2-7	TRBD1	TGTGCCAGCAGCTCGAGAGGAAGAACAGGGGGCCCCTACGAGCAGTACTTC	CASSSRGRTGGPYEQYF
TRBV9	-	TRBJ2-2	-	TGTGCCAGCAGCGTAGCGAGTATCGTCGAGTCGAACACCGGGGAGCTGTTTTTT	CASSVASIVESNTGELFF
TRBV30	-	TRBJ2-7	TRBD2	TGTGCCTGGAGTCCTAGCGGGGGTTTAGAGCAGTACTTC	CAWSPSGGLEQYF
TRBV5-4	few	TRBJ2-7	-	TGTGCCAGCAGCCCAGCCGGGAGTGACGAGCAGTACTTC	CASSPAGSDEQYF
TRBV28	-	TRBJ1-5	TRBD1	TGTGCCAGCAGCTCCCTGTTCGGGACAGACAATCAGCCCCAGCATTTT	CASSSLFGTDNQPQHF
TRBV27	-	TRBJ2-7	-	TGTGCCAGCAGTTTATCGAGTCAGGGTTACGAGCAGTACTTC	CASSLSSQGYEQYF
TRBV4-1	-	TRBJ2-4	TRBD2	TGCGCCAGCAGCCAAGGGACTAGCGGGGGGTATAAAAACATTCAGTACTTC	CASSQGTSGGYKNIQYF
TRBV27	-	TRBJ1-2	-	TGTGCCAGCAGTTTACAACCCAGATCCTATGGCTACACCTTC	CASSLQPRSYGYTF
TRBV10-2	-	TRBJ2-1	-	TGCGCCAGCAGAGATACTAGTCAACTTTACAATGAGCAGTTCTTC	CASRDTSQLYNEQFF
TRBV2	-	TRBJ2-7	TRBD1	TGTGCCAGCAAGGGGACAGCCTCCTACGAGCAGTACTTC	CASKGTASYEQYF
TRBV4-2	-	TRBJ2-3	TRBD2	TGTGCCAGCTCGGGGGGGCAAACAGATACGCAGTATTTT	CASSGGQTDTQYF
TRBV2	-	TRBJ1-1	TRBD1	TGTGCCAGCAGGGGACAGAAAGCTTTCTTT	CASRGQKAFF
TRBV5-1	-	TRBJ1-4	TRBD1	TGCGCCAGCAGCGCGGGACAGGGGTATGAAAAACTGTTTTTT	CASSAGQGYEKLFF
TRBV19	-	TRBJ1-1	-	TGTGCCAGTAGTTTCACACCCTTGAACACTGAAGCTTTCTTT	CASSFTPLNTEAFF
TRBV7-6	-	TRBJ2-1	TRBD2	TGTGCCAGCAGCTTTCCGGGACTAGCGGGGAGCTCCTACAATGAGCAGTTCTTC	CASSFPGLAGSSYNEQFF
TRBV19	-	TRBJ2-3	-	TGTGCCAGTAGTCCGCCCGCAGGGCCAGATACGCAGTATTTT	CASSPPAGPDTQYF
TRBV5-1	-	TRBJ2-7	-	TGCGCCAGCAGAATATCGGGGATTGACTACGAGCAGTACTTC	CASRISGIDYEQYF
TRBV19	-	TRBJ1-6	-	TGTGCCAGTAGTATGCAGGGATTGGGATCACCCCTCCACTTT	CASSMQGLGSPLHF
TRBV27	few	TRBJ2-2	-	TGTGCCAGTTCCGGGACAAGGAACACCGGGGAGCTGTTTTTT	CASSGTRNTGELFF
TRBV29-1	-	TRBJ2-3	TRBD2	TGCAAAGCTAGCGGGGTCGATACGCAGTATTTT	CKASGVDTQYF
TRBV5-1	-	TRBJ2-7	-	TGCGCCAGCAGCTTCGACAGCGAATACGAGCAGTACTTC	CASSFDSEYEQYF
TRBV29-1	-	TRBJ1-2	-	TGCAGCGTTGAAAGAACGGCAGGGAAAAACTATGGCTACACCTTC	CSVERTAGKNYGYTF
TRBV7-9	-	TRBJ1-2	TRBD1	TGTGCCAGCAGCTTAAGGACAGGAACTACTAACTATGGCTACACCTTC	CASSLRTGTTNYGYTF
TRBV28	once	TRBJ1-4	-	TGTGCCAGCATCATGGGTCAGGGGTCGGTGCGGGAAAAACTGTTTTTT	CASIMGQGSVREKLFF
TRBV2	-	TRBJ1-5	-	TGTGCCAGCAGTGAAACGGATGGAATCAGACTACCCCAGCATTTT	CASSETDGIRLPQHF
TRBV30	-	TRBJ1-6	-	TGTGCCTGGAAAGGAGAGTCCTATAATTCACCCCTCCACTTT	CAWKGESYNSPLHF
TRBV2	-	TRBJ1-1	-	TGTGCCAGCACGGCCGGAGGGGCGGAGAGCACTGAAGCTTTCTTT	CASTAGGAESTEAFF
TRBV6-5	-	TRBJ2-1	-	TGTGCCAGCAGTTACTTCAGGGGATCCTACAATGAGCAGTTCTTC	CASSYFRGSYNEQFF
TRBV19	-	TRBJ1-6	-	TGTGCCAGTAGTATCGCGATTGTCAGGGGTCGTAATTCACCCCTCCACTTT	CASSIAIVRGRNSPLHF
TRBV9	-	TRBJ2-1	-	TGTGCCAGCAGCCAAGGGGCTGCACGGTCCTACAATGAGCAGTTCTTC	CASSQGAARSYNEQFF
TRBV7-3	-	TRBJ2-3	TRBD1	TGTGCCAGCAGCTCTACAGGGGGCAAAACAGATACGCAGTATTTT	CASSSTGGKTDTQYF
TRBV6-5	once	TRBJ1-2	-	TGTGCCAGCAGTTCCCGCAGGGTATATGGCTACACCTTC	CASSSRRVYGYTF
TRBV6-5	-	TRBJ1-2	TRBD1	TGTGCCAGCACCCAGGGGGCGGGAGGCTACACCTTC	CASTQGAGGYTF
TRBV11-2	-	TRBJ1-6	TRBD1	TGTGCCAGCAGCTTAACCAGACAGGGGAGAAGTTCACCCCTCCACTTT	CASSLTRQGRSSPLHF
TRBV20-1	-	TRBJ1-2	-	TGCAGTAGCGGGGGCGAGTACGGCTACACCTTC	CSSGGEYGYTF
TRBV28	-	TRBJ2-2	TRBD2	TGTGCCAGCAGGGGGGGTACTAGCGGGGATGCCGGGGAGCTGTTTTTT	CASRGGTSGDAGELFF
TRBV11-1	-	TRBJ1-5	TRBD1	TGTGCCAGCAGCCAAGACAGGGACGGGCCCCAGCATTTT	CASSQDRDGPQHF
TRBV24-1	-	TRBJ2-5	TRBD2	TGTGCCACCAGTGATTTTCGGGGGGTCCAAGAGACCCAGTACTTC	CATSDFRGVQETQYF
TRBV10-2	once	TRBJ1-4	-	TGCGCCAGCAGTGAGTCTCTGAAAGGGGAACTGTTTTTT	CASSESLKGELFF
TRBV7-9	few	TRBJ2-7	TRBD1	TGTGCCAGCAGCTTAGATCGTTTGACAGGGGGCTCCTACGAGCAGTACTTC	CASSLDRLTGGSYEQYF
TRBV11-2	-	TRBJ2-7	-	TGTGCCAGCAGCTTAGTAGGCCGGGAAAAATACGAGCAGTACTTC	CASSLVGREKYEQYF
TRBV6-6	-	TRBJ1-2	-	TGTGCCAGCAGCCTTCCCGGAGGGTTCGACGGCTACACCTTC	CASSLPGGFDGYTF
TRBV19	-	TRBJ1-6	-	TGTGCCAGTAGTAGGGTACCAGGGTTTCGTCAGGCCTCACCCCTCCACTTT	CASSRVPGFRQASPLHF
TRBV12-5	-	TRBJ2-3	TRBD2	TGTGCTAGTGGTTTGGTACAGGGGTCGACTAGCGGGGGAGGTTCAGATACGCAGTATTTT	CASGLVQGSTSGGGSDTQYF
TRBV7-9	-	TRBJ2-3	-	TGTGCCAGCAGCCATGGGGCTTTTCACACAGATACGCAGTATTTT	CASSHGAFHTDTQYF
TRBV5-8	-	TRBJ2-7	-	TGTGCCAGCAGCTTGGACAGGGTCCACGAGCAGTACTTC	CASSLDRVHEQYF
TRBV10-1	-	TRBJ2-1	TRBD2	TGCGCCAGCAGTGAGTACCGGCAGGGAGGGAATGAGCAGTTCTTC	CASSEYRQGGNEQFF
TRBV28	-	TRBJ1-5	-	TGTGCCAGCACCTGGGGCAGGGGTGGACAGCCCCAGCATTTT	CASTWGRGGQPQHF
TRBV10-3	-	TRBJ2-1	TRBD1	TGTGCCATCAGCCAGGACAGGGAGAATGAGCAGTTCTTC	CAISQDRENEQFF